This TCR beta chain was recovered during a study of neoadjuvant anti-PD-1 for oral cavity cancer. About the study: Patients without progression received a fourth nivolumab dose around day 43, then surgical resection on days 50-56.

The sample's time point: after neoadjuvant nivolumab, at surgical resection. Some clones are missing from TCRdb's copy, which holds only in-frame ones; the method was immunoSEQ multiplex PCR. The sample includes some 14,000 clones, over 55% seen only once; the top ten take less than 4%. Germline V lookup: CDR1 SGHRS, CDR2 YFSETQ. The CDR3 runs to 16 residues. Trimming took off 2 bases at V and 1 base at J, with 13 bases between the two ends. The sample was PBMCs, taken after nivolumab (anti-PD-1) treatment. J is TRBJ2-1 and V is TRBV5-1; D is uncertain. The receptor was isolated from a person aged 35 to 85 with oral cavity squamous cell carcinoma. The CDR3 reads CASSFHPAKSYNEQFF. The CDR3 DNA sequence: TGCGCCAGCAGCTTTCACCCGGCCAAGTCCTACAATGAGCAGTTCTTC.